This T cell receptor beta chain was documented in a study of cytomegalovirus exposure and HLA in healthy donors. Study-level background: Among the 370 or so donors who were genotyped, 81% fell in the genetic ancestry cluster that is associated with self-reported Caucasian donors. General observations from the study: According to a later analysis, most TCR beta chains associated with CMV appeared HLA-restricted.

Germline values: CDR1 SGHTA, CDR2 FQGNSA. The CDR3 runs to 14 residues. V was clipped by 6 bases and J by 4 bases; unmatched bases: 7. This clone was found once. Its specificity is not known. Though probably carrying unrecorded immune exposures, donors were nominally healthy at sampling. Vbeta (60) and Jbeta (13) primers were used in the PCR. Clones were sequenced by immunoSEQ multiplex PCR, and TCRdb holds only the in-frame ones, with some missing. Seen here are more than 150,000 clones, about four fifths observed once, and the top ten hold 2% to 3%. This chain links TRBV7-2 with TRBJ1-2; 8 bases map to TRBD1. Source material: PBMCs. This sequence originates from a woman between 45 and 65 years old in good health and CMV-seropositive. The CDR3 DNA reads TGTGCCAGCAGGGAAAGGACAGGGATCTATGGCTACACCTTC. This gives the protein CASRERTGIYGYTF.